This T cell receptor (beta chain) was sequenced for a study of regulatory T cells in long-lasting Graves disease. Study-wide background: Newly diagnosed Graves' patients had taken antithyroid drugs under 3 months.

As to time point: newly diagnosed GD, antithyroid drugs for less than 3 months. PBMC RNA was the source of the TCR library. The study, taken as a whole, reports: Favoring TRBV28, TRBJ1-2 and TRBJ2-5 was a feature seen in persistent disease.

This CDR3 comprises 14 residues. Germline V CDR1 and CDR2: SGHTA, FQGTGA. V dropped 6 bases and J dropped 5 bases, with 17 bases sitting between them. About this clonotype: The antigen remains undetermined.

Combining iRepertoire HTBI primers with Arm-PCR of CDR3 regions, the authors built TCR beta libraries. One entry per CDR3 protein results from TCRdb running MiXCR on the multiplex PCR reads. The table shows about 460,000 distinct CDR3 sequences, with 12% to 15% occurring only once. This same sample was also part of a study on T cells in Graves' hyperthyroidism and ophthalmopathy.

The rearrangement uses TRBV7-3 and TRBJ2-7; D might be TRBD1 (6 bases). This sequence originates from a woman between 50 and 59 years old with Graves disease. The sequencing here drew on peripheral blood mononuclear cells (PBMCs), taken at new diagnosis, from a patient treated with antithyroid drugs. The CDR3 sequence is CASSRGGGQDEQYF. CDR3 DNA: TGTGCCAGCAGTCGAGGGGGTGGGCAGGACGAGCAGTACTTC.